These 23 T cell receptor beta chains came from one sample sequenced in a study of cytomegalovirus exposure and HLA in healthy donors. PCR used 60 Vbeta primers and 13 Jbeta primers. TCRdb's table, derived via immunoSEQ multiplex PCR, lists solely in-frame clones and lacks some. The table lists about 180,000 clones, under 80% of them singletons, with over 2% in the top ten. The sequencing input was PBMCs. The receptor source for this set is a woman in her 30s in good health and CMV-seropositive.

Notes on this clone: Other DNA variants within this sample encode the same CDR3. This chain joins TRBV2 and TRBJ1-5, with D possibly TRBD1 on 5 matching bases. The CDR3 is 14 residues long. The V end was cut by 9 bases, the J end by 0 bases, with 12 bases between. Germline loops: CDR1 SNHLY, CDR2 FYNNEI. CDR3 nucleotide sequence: TGTGCCAGTACAGGCCCTAATAGCAATCAGCCCCAGCATTTT. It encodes CASTGPNSNQPQHF.

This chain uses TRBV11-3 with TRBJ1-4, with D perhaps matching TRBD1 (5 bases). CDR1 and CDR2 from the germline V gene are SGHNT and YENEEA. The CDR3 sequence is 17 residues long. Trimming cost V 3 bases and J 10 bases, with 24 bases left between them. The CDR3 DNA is TGTGCCAGCAGCTTTGGGGTGACGAGCAGGGCTATGGGAAAACTGTTTTTT. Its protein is CASSFGVTSRAMGKLFF.

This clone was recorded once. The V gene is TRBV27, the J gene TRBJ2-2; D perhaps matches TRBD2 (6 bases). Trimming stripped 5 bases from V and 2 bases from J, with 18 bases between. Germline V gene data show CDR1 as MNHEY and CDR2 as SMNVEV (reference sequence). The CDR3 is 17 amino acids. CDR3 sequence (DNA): TGTGCCAGCAGTCTAGGGAGCCTAGCGAGTAACACCGGGGAGCTGTTTTTT. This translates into CASSLGSLASNTGELFF.

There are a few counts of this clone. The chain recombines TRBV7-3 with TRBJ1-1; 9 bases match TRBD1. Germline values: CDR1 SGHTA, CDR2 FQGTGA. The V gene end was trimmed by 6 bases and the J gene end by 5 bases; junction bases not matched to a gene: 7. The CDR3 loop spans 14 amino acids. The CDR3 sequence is CASSRDRVGTEAFF. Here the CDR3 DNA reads TGTGCCAGCAGTCGGGACAGGGTGGGTACTGAAGCTTTCTTT.

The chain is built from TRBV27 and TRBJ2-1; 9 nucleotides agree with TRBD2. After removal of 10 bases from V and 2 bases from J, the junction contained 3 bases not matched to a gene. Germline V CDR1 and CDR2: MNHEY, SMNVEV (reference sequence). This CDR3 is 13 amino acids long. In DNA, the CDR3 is TGTGCCATCGGACTAGCGACCTACAATGAGCAGTTCTTC. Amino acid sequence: CAIGLATYNEQFF.

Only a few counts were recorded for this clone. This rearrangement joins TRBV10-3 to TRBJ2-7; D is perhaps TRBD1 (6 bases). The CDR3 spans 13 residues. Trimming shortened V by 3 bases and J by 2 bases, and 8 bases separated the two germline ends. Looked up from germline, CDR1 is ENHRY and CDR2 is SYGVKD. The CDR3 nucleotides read TGTGCCATCAGTGAAGGGGGTCCCTACGAGCAGTACTTC. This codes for CAISEGGPYEQYF.

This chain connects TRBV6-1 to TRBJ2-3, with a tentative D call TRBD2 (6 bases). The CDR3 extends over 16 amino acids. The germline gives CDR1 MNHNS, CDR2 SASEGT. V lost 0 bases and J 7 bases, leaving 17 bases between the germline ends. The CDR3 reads CASSEAGTDGSNTQYF. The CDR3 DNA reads TGTGCCAGCAGTGAAGCAGGGACTGACGGGTCAAATACGCAGTATTTT.

DNA of the CDR3: TGTGCCAGCAGCTACGTAGACAATAATTCACCCCTCCACTTT. As protein: CASSYVDNNSPLHF. J is TRBJ1-6 and V is TRBV5-4; no definite D call. Germline values: CDR1 SGHNT, CDR2 YYREEE (reference sequence). The V gene lost 3 bases and the J gene lost 5 bases, with 9 bases spanning the gap. The CDR3 has 14 amino acids.

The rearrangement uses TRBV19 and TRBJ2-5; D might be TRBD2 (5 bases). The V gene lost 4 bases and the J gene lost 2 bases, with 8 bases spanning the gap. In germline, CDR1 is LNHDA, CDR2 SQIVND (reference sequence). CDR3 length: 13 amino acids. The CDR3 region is CASSKADQETQYF. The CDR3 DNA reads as TGTGCCAGTAGTAAAGCGGATCAAGAGACCCAGTACTTC.

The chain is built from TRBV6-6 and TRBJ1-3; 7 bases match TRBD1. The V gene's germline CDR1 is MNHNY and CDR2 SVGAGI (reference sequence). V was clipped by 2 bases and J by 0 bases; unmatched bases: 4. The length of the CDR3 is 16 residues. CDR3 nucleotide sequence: TGTGCCAGCAGTTACGGGGACAGCAGCTCTGGAAACACCATATATTTT. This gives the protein CASSYGDSSSGNTIYF.

As DNA, the CDR3 is TGTGCCAGCAGCTTACGTAAAGTTGTGTATCGTGATAGATATAGCAATCAGCCCCAGCATTTT. Protein: CASSLRKVVYRDRYSNQPQHF. The chain is built from TRBV7-4 and TRBJ1-5; unclear D gene. Germline V lookup: CDR1 SGHVT, CDR2 SQSDAQ. V lost 2 bases, J lost 0 bases, and 26 bases lay in between. This CDR3 has 21 residues.

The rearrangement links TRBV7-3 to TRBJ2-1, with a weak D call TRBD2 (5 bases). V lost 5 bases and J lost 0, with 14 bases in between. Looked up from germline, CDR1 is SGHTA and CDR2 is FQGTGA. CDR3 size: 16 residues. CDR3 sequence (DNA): TGTGCCAGCAGCCGAGCAGCGGCGGGCTCCTACAATGAGCAGTTCTTC. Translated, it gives CASSRAAAGSYNEQFF.

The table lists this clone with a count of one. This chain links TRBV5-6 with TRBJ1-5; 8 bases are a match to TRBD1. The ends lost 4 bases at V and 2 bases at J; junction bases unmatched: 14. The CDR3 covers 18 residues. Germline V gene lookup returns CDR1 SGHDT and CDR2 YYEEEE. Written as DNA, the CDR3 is TGTGCCAGCAGCCGGAAGTTGACAGGGGCCGATGGCAATCAGCCCCAGCATTTT. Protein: CASSRKLTGADGNQPQHF.

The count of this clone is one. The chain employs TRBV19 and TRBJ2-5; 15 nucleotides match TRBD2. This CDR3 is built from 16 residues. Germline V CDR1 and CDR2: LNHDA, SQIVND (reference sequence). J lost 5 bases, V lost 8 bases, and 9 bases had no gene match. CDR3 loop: CASARTSGGAVETQYF. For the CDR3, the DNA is TGTGCCAGTGCCCGGACTAGCGGGGGGGCCGTGGAGACCCAGTACTTC.

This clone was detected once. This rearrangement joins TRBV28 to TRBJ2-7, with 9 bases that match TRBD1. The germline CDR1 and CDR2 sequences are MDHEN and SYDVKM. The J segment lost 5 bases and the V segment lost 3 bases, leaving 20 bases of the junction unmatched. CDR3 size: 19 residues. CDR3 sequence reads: CASSFFPTGTGKLYDEQYF. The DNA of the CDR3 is TGTGCCAGCAGTTTTTTCCCCACTGGGACAGGGAAATTATACGACGAGCAGTACTTC.

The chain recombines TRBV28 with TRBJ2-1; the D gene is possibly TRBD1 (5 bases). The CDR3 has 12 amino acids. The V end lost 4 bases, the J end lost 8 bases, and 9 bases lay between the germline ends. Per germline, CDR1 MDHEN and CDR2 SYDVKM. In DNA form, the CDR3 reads TGTGCCAGCAGTTCTCAGGGCCATGAGCAGTTCTTC. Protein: CASSSQGHEQFF.

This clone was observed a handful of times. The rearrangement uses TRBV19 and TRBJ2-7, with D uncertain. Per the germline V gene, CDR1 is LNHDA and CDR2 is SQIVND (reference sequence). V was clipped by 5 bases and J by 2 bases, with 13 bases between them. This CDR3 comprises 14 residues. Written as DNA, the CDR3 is TGTGCCAGTAGTCCCACGGTACAGACCTACGAGCAGTACTTC. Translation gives CASSPTVQTYEQYF.

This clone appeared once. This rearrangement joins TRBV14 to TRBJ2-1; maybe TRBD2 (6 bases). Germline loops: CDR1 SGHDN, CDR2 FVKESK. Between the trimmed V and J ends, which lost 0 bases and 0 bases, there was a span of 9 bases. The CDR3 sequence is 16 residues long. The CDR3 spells CASSQDGGSSYNEQFF. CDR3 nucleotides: TGTGCCAGCAGCCAAGACGGGGGTAGCTCCTACAATGAGCAGTTCTTC.

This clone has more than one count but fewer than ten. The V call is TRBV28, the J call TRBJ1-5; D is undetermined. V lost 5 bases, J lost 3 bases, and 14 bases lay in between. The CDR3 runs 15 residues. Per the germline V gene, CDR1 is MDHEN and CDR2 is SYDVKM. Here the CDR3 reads CASSLATTSNQPQHF. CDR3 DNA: TGTGCCAGCAGTCTCGCGACAACGTCCAATCAGCCCCAGCATTTT.

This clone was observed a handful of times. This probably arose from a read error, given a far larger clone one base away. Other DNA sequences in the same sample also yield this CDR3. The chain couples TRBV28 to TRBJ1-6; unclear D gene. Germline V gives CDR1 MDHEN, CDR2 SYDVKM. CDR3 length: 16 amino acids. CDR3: CASSLPLTAGNSPLHF. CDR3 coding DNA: TGTGCCAGCAGTTTACCCCTGACGGCGGGGAATTCACCCCTCCACTTC. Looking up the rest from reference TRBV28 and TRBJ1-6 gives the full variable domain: DVKVTQSSRYLVKRTGEKVFLECVQDMDHENMFWYRQDPGLGLRLIYFSYDVKMKEKGDIPEGYSVSREKKERFSLILESASTNQTSMYLCASSLPLTAGNSPLHFGNGTRLTVT.

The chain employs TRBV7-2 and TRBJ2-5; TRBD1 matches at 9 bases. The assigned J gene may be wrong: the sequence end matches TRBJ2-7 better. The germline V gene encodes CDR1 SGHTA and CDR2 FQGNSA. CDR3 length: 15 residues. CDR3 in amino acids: CASSSRTGVYYEQYF. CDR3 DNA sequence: TGTGCCAGCAGCTCTCGGACAGGGGTATACTACGAGCAGTACTTC.

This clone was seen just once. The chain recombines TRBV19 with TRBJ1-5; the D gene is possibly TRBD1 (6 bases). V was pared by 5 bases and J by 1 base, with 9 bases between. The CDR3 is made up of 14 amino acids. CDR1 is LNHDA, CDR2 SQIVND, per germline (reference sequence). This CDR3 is CASSVTGSNQPQHF. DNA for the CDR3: TGTGCCAGTAGTGTGACAGGCAGCAATCAGCCCCAGCATTTT.

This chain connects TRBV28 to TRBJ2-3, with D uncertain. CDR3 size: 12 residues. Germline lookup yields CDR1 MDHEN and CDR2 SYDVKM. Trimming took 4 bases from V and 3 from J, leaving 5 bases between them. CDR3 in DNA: TGTGCCAGCAGTTCCACTACAGATACGCAGTATTTT. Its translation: CASSSTTDTQYF.